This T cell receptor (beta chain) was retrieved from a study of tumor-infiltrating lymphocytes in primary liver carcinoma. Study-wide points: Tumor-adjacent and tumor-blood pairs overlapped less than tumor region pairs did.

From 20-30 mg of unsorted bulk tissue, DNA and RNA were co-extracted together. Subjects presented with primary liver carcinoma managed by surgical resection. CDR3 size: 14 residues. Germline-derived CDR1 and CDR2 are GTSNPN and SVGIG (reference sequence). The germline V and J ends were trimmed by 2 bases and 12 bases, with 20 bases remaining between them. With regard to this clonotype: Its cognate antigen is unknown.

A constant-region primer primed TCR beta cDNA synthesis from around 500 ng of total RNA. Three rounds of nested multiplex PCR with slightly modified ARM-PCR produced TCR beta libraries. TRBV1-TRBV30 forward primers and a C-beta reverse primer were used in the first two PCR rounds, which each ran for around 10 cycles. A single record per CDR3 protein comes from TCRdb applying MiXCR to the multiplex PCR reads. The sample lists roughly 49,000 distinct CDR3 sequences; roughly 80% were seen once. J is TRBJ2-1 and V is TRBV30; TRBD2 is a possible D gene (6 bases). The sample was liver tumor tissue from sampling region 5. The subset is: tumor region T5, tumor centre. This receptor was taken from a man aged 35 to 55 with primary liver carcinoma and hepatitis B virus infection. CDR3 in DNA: TGTGCCTGGAGTCCATCCCTGGGGGGTAGTATGCAGTTCTTC. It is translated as CAWSPSLGGSMQFF.